This T cell receptor (beta chain) was profiled in a study of cytomegalovirus exposure and HLA in healthy donors. Per germline, CDR1 GTSNPN and CDR2 SVGIG (reference sequence). The CDR3 is 16 residues long. V lost 5 bases, J lost 4 bases, and 13 bases stayed unmatched. In the PCR, 60 Vbeta and 13 Jbeta primers were used. Some clones are missing from TCRdb's copy, which holds only in-frame ones; the method was immunoSEQ multiplex PCR. The sample includes 85,000 to 100,000 clones, about two thirds of them seen just once. The TCR sequence derives from a human donor in good health. The genes are TRBV30 and TRBJ1-3, with 8 positions matching TRBD1. The sample taken for sequencing was PBMCs. CDR3 protein: CAWEWSGTGFGNTIYF. The CDR3 bases are TGTGCCTGGGAGTGGAGCGGGACAGGCTTCGGAAACACCATATATTTT.